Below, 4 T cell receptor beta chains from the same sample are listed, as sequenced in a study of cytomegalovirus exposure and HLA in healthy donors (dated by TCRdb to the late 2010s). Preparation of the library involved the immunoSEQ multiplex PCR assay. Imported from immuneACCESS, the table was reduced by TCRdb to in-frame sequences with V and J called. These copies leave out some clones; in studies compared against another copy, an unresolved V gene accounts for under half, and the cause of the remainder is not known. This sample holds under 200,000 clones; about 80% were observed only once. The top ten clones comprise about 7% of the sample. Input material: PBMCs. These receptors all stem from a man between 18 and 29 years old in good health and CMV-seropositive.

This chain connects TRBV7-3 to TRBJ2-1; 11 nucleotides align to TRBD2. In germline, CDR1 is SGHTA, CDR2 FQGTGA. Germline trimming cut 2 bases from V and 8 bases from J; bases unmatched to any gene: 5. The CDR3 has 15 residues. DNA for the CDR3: TGTGCCAGCAGCTTAGTAGCGGGAGGGCCAGATGAGCAGTTCTTC. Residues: CASSLVAGGPDEQFF.

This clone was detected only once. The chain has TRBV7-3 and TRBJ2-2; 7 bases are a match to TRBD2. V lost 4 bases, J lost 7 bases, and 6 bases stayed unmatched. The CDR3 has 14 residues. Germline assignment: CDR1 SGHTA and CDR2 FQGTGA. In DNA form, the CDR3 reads TGTGCCAGCAGCTCTGCGGGAGTTGACGGGGAGCTGTTTTTT. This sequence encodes CASSSAGVDGELFF.

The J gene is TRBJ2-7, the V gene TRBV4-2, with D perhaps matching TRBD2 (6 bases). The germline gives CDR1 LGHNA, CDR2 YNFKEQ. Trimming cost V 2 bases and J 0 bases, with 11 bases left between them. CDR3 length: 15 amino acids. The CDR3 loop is CASSQPGGNSYEQYF. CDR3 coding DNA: TGTGCCAGCAGCCAACCCGGCGGGAACTCCTACGAGCAGTACTTC.

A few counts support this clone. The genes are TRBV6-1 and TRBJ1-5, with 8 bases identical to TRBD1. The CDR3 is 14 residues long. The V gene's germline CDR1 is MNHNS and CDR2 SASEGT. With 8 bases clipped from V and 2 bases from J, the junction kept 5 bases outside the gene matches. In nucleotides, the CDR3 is TGTGCCAGCCAGACAGGGGTTGGCAATCAGCCCCAGCATTTT. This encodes CASQTGVGNQPQHF.